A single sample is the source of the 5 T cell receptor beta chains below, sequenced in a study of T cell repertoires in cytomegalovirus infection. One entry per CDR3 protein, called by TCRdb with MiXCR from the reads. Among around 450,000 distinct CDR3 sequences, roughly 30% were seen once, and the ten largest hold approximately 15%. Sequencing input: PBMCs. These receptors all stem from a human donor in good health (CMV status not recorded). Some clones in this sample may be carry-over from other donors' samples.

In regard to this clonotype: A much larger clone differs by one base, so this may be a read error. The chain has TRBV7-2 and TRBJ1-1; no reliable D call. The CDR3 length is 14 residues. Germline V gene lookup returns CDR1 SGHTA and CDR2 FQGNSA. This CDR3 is CASSPRSGNTEDFF. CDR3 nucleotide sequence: TGTGCCAGCAGCCCGCGGAGTGGGAACACTGAAGATTTCTTT.

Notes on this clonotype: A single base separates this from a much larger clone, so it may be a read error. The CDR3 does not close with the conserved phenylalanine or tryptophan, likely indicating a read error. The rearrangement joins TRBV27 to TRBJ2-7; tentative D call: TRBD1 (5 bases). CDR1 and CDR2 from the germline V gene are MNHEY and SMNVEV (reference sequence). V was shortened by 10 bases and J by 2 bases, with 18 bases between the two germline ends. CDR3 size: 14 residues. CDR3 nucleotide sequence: TGTGCCACCCATCGGCAGACAGCCGCCTACGAGCAGTACTGC. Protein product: CATHRQTAAYEQYC.

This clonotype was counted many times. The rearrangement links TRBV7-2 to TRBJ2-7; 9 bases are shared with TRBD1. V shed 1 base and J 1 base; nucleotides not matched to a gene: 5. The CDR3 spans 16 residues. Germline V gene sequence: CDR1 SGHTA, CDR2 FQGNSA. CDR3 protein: CASSLDVGTGSYEQYF. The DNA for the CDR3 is TGTGCCAGCAGCTTAGACGTAGGGACAGGGTCCTACGAGCAGTACTTC.

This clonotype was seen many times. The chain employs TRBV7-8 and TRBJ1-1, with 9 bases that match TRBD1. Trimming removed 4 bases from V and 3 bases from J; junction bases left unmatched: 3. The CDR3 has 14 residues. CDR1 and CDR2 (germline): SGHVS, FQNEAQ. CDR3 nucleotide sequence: TGTGCCAGCAGCTCGCGGACAGGGGACACTGAAGCTTTCTTT. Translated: CASSSRTGDTEAFF.

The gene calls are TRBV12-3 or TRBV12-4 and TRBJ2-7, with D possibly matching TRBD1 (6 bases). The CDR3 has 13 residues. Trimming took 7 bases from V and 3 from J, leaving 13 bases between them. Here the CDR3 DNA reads TGTGCCAGCACCTCAACAGGGTTCTACGAGCAGTACTTC. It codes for CASTSTGFYEQYF.